At least ten counts were recorded for the clone carrying this T cell receptor beta chain. Its antigen is not known. The entry originates in a study of prognosis after radiotherapy for stage I lung cancer. At the level of the study: Considered medically inoperable were all of the patients with non-small cell lung cancer. Roughly seven patients had tumors that were squamous cell carcinoma, and about a dozen had adenocarcinoma. Study-level findings and limits: Diminished Shannon entropy following stereotactic body radiation therapy characterized patients who developed distant metastases. The question of whether the expanded TCR clones were tumor-specific was not determined.

The CDR3 length is 14 residues. V trimming: 6 bases; J trimming: 7 bases; junction bases outside the gene matches: 8. Germline CDR1 and CDR2: MNHEY and SMNVEV (reference sequence). TCR beta CDR3 was amplified from genomic DNA by two-round multiplex PCR. The authors ran first-round PCR with primers specific to each TRBV and TRBJ gene. MiXCR, run by TCRdb on the multiplex PCR reads, gives a single entry per CDR3 protein. The sample holds 20,000 or so distinct CDR3 sequences, roughly 26% seen once. This clonotype was sampled from a donor older than 45 with non-small cell lung cancer. This sequence joins TRBV27 and TRBJ1-4; TRBD1 aligns across 7 bases. Sequencing was performed on PBMCs, taken before or after stereotactic body radiation therapy (not recorded which). The CDR3 sequence: CASRPQGLGEKLFF. CDR3 DNA: TGTGCCAGCAGACCACAGGGGCTGGGTGAAAAACTGTTTTTT.